This record covers a single T cell receptor (beta chain). V lost 5 bases and J lost 1; bases outside the gene matches: 11. The CDR3 consists of 17 residues. The germline gives CDR1 SGHVS, CDR2 FQNEAQ. The sample is drawn from a study of blood T cell repertoires in COVID-19. Only in-frame clones appear in the TCRdb table, and some are missing; sequencing was by immunoSEQ multiplex PCR. In the table there are hundreds of thousands of clones, roughly 85% of which are singletons. This receptor was obtained from a woman between 25 and 40 years old with active or convalescent COVID-19. The chain joins TRBV7-8 to TRBJ2-1; TRBD2 aligns across 7 bases. Specimen: peripheral blood. CDR3 loop: CASSAQSSGGSYNEQFF. In DNA, the CDR3 is TGTGCCAGCAGCGCCCAATCTAGCGGAGGGTCCTACAATGAGCAGTTCTTC.